This TCR beta chain is drawn from a study of cytomegalovirus exposure and HLA in healthy donors. On the study more broadly: Prior work identified 100 million to 130 million unique TCR beta sequences in approximately 180 million T cells.

Findings and caveats of the study: For most TCR beta V segments, an earlier analysis put the productive rate at about 90% or about 30% of the time.

Comments on this clone: What it recognizes is unknown.

The trim removed 4 bases at V and 0 bases at J, leaving 4 bases unmatched. This CDR3 contains 17 residues. CDR1 and CDR2 from the germline V gene are LGHNA and YNFKEQ. PCR amplification relied on 60 Vbeta primers (plus 13 Jbeta primers). Repertoires were generated with immunoSEQ multiplex PCR, while TCRdb's copy carries only in-frame clones and drops some. The repertoire table contains tens of thousands of clones. The specimen was PBMCs. The chain joins TRBV4-2 to TRBJ2-2; 11 nucleotides line up with TRBD2. The clonotype originates from a middle-aged woman in good health and CMV-seronegative. The CDR3 reads CASSLLAGGTNTGELFF. CDR3 nucleotide sequence: TGTGCCAGCAGCCTCCTAGCGGGGGGTACGAACACCGGGGAGCTGTTTTTT.